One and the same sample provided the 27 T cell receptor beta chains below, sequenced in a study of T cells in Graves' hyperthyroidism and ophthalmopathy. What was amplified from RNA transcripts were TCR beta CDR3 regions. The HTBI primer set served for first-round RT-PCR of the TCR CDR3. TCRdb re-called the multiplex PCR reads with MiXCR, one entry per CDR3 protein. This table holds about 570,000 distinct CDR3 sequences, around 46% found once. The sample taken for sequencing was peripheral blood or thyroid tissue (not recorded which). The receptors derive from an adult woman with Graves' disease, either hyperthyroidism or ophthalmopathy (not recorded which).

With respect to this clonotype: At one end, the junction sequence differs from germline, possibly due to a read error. CDR3 DNA sequence: TGTGCCATCGGTGAGGAGGGAGAAAAACTGTTTTTT. Amino acids: CAIGEEGEKLFF. The chain carries TRBV10-3 and TRBJ1-4; D uncertain. The CDR3 has 12 residues. Per germline, CDR1 ENHRY and CDR2 SYGVKD.

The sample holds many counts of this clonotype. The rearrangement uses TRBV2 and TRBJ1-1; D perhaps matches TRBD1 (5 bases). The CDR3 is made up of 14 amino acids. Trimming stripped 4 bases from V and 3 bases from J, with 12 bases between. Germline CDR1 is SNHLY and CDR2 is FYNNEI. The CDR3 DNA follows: TGTGCCAGCAGTGGTGGGGGATCAGACACTGAAGCTTTCTTT. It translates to CASSGGGSDTEAFF.

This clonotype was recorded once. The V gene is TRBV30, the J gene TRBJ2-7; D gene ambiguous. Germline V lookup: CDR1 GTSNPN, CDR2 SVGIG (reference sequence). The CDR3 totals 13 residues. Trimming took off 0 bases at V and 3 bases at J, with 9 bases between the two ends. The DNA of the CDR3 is TGTGCCTGGAGTGTAGGCCCGGGCTACGAGCAGTACGTC. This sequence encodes CAWSVGPGYEQYV.

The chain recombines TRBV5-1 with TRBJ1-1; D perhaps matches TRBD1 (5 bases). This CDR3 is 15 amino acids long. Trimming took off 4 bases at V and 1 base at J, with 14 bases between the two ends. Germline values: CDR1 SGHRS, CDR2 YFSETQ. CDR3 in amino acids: CASSLQVTGNTEAFF. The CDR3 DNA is TGCGCCAGCAGCCTCCAAGTCACAGGGAACACTGAAGCTTTCTTT. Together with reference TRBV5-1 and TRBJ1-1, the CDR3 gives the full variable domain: KAGVTQTPRYLIKTRGQQVTLSCSPISGHRSVSWYQQTPGQGLQFLFEYFSETQRNKGNFPGRFSGRQFSNSRSEMNVSTLELGDSALYLCASSLQVTGNTEAFFGQGTRLTVV.

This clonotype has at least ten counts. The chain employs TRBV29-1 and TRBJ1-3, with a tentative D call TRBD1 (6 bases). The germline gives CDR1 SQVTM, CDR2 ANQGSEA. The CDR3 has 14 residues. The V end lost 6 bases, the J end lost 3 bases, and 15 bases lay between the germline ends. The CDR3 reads CSVRTGYGGNTIYF. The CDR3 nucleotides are TGCAGCGTGCGTACAGGGTACGGTGGAAACACCATATATTTT. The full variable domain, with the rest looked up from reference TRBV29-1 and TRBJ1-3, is SAVISQKPSRDICQRGTSLTIQCQVDSQVTMMFWYRQQPGQSLTLIATANQGSEATYESGFVIDKFPISRPNLTFSTLTVSNMSPEDSSIYLCSVRTGYGGNTIYFGEGSWLTVV.

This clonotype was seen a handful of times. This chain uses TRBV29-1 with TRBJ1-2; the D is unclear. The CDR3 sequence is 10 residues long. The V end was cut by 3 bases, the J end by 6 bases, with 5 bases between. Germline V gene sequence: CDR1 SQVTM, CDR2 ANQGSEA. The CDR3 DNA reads TGCAGCGTTGACGTGGATGGCTACACCTTC. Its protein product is CSVDVDGYTF.

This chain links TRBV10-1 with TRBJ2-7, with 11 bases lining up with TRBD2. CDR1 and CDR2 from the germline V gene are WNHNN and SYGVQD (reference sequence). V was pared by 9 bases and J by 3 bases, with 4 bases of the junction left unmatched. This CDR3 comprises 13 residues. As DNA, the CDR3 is TGCGCCAGACAGACTAGCGGGAACTACGAGCAGTACTTC. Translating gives CARQTSGNYEQYF.

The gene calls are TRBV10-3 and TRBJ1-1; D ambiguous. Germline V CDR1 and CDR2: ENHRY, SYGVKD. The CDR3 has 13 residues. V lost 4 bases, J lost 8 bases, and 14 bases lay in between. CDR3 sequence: CAISGPNAQEAFF. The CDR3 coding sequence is TGTGCCATCAGTGGGCCCAATGCCCAAGAAGCTTTCTTT.

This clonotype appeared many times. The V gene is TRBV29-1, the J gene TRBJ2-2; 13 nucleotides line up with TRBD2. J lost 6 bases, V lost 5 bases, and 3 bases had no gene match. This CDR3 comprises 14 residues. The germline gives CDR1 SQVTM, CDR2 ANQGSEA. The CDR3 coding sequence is TGCAGCGTTCGGACTAGCGGGAGCGCCGGGGAGCTGTTTTTT. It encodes CSVRTSGSAGELFF.

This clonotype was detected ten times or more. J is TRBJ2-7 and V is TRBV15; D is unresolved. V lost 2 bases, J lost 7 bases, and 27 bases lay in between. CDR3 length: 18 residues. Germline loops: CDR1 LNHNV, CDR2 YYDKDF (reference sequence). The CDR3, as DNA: TGTGCCACCAGCAGACCGACCCGCCTCGGGCTTATCGGTGGGGAGCAGTACTTC. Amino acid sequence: CATSRPTRLGLIGGEQYF.

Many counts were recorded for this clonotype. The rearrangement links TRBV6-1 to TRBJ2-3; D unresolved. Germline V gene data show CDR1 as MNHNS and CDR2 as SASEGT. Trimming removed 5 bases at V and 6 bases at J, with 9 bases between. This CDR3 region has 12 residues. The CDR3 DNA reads TGTGCCAGCAGTTACCGGACGGATACGCAGTATTTT. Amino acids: CASSYRTDTQYF.

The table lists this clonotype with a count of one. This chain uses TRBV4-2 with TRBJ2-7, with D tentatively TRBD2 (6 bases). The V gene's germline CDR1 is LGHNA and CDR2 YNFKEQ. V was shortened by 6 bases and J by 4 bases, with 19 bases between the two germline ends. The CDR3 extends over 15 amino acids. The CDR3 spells CASRAGTAGLYEQYF. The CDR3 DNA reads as TGTGCCAGCAGGGCCGGGACGGCGGGATTATACGAGCAGTACTTC.

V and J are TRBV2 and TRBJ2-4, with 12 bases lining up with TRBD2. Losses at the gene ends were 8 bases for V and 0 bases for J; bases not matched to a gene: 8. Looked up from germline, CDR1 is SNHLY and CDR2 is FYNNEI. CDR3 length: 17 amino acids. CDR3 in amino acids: CASLAGGPLSAKNIQYF. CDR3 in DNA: TGTGCCAGCCTAGCGGGAGGGCCCCTTTCAGCCAAAAACATTCAGTACTTC.

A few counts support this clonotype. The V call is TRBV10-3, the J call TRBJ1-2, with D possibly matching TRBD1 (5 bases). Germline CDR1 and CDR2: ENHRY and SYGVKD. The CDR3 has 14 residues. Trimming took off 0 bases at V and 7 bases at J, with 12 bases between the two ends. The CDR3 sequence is CAISESAGFPGYTF. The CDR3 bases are TGTGCCATCAGTGAGTCCGCAGGGTTTCCTGGCTACACCTTC.

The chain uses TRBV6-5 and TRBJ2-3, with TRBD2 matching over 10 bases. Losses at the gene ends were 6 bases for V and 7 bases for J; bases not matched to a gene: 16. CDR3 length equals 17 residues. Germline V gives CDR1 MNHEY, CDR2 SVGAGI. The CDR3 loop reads CASRGPSGRALTNTQYF. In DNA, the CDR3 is TGTGCCAGCAGGGGACCAAGCGGGAGGGCCCTCACGAATACGCAGTATTTT.

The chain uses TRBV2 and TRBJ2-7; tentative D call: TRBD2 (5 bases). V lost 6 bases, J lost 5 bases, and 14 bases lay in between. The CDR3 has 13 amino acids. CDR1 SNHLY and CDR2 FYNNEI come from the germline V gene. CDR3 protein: CASRVDTGDEQYF. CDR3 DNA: TGTGCCAGCAGGGTAGACACCGGGGACGAGCAGTACTTC.

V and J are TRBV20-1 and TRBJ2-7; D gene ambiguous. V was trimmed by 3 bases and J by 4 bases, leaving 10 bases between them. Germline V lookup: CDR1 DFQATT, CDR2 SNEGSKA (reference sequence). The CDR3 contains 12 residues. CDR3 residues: CSASGLRYEQYF. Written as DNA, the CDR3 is TGCAGTGCTAGTGGCCTCAGATACGAGCAGTACTTC.

The CDR3 sequence: CASSEAGTSYNEQFF. Here the CDR3 DNA reads TGTGCCAGCAGTGAAGCAGGGACATCCTACAATGAGCAGTTCTTC. The chain combines TRBV25-1 with TRBJ2-5; D may be TRBD1 (6 bases). The J call may be faulty, since TRBJ2-1 better matches the DNA end. This CDR3 is built from 15 residues. Looked up from germline, CDR1 is MGHDK and CDR2 is SYGVNS.

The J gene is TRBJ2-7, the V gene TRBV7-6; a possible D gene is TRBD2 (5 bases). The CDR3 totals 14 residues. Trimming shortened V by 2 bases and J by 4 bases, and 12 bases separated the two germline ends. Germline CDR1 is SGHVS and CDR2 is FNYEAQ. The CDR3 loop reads CASSLTTGEYEQYF. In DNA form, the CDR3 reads TGTGCCAGCAGCTTAACCACCGGGGAGTACGAGCAGTACTTC.

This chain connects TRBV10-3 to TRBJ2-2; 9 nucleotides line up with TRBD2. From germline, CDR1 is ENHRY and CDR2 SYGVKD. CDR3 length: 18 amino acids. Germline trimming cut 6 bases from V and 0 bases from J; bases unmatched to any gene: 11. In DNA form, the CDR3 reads TGTGCCATCAGCGACTCAGGTAGCGGGAGAACGAACACCGGGGAGCTGTTTTTT. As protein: CAISDSGSGRTNTGELFF.

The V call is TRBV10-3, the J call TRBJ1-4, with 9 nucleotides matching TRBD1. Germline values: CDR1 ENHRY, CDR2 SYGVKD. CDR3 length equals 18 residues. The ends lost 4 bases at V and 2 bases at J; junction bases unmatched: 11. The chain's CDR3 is CAISGRPGQGGTNEKLFF. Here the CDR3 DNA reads TGTGCCATCAGTGGCCGACCGGGACAGGGAGGGACTAATGAAAAACTGTTTTTT.

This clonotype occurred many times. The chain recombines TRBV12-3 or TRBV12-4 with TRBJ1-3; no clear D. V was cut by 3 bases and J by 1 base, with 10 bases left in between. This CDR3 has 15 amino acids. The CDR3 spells CASSFRVDSGNTIYF. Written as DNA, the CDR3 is TGTGCCAGCAGTTTCCGGGTTGATTCTGGAAACACCATATATTTT.

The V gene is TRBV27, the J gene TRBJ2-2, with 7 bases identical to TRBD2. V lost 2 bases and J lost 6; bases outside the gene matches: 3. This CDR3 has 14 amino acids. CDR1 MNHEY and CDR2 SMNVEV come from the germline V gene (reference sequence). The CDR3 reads CASSLRLAPGELFF. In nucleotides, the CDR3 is TGTGCCAGCAGTTTAAGACTAGCCCCCGGGGAGCTGTTTTTT.

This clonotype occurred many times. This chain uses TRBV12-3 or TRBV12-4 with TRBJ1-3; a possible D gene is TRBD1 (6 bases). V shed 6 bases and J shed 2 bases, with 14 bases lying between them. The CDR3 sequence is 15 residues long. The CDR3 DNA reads TGTGCCAGCAGCCGTACAGGGAGTCCTGGAAACACCATATATTTT. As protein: CASSRTGSPGNTIYF.

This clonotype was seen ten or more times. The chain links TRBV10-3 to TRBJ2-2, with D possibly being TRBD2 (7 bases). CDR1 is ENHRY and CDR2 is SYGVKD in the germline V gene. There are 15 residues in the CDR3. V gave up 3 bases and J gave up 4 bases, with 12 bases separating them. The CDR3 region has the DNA TGTGCCATCAGTGATGGGAGGGGGACCACCGGGGAGCTGTTTTTT. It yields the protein CAISDGRGTTGELFF.

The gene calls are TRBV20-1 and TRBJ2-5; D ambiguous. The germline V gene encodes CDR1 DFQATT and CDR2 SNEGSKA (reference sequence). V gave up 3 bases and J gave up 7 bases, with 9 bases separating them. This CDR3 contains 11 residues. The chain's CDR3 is CSASKERTQYF. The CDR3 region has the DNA TGCAGTGCTAGTAAAGAAAGGACCCAGTACTTC.

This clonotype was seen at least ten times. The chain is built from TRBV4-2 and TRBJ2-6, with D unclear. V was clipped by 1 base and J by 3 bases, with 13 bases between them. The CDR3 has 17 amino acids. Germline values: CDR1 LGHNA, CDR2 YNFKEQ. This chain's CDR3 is CASSQGPSGRGANVLTF. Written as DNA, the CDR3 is TGTGCCAGCAGCCAAGGCCCATCCGGGCGTGGGGCCAACGTCCTGACTTTC.